These T cell receptor beta chains were read from a single sample in a study of shared clonotypes between healthy human individuals. Clones were sequenced by immunoSEQ multiplex PCR, and TCRdb holds only the in-frame ones, with some missing. Here the sample spans nearly 750,000 clones, roughly two thirds being singletons. Material: memory CD4+ T cells sorted from blood. All receptors derive from a woman under 40 in good health. Both conserved end residues are part of each CDR3. D genes are given only for firm matches. Clone size is shown for a subset of rows, as once, few, many or a class of expanded clone.

j_call,v_call,d_call,clone_size,cdr3_aa,cdr3_nt
TRBJ2-2,TRBV5-1,NA,many,CASSLGGQSTGELFF,TGCGCCAGCAGCTTGGGTGGACAGAGCACCGGGGAGCTGTTTTTT
TRBJ2-7,TRBV28,NA,NA,CASWPEGRGRNEQYF,TGTGCCAGCTGGCCGGAGGGCAGGGGCAGGAACGAGCAGTACTTC
TRBJ2-4,TRBV27,NA,NA,CASSKGSQNIQYF,TGTGCCAGCAGCAAAGGGAGCCAAAACATTCAGTACTTC
TRBJ1-2,TRBV5-5,NA,NA,CASSAQTGTHYGYTF,TGTGCCAGCAGCGCACAAACCGGGACACACTATGGCTACACCTTC
TRBJ2-6,TRBV5-1,TRBD1,many,CASSPGTGVSGANVLTF,TGCGCCAGCAGCCCCGGGACAGGGGTCTCTGGGGCCAACGTCCTGACTTTC
TRBJ1-5,TRBV10-2,TRBD1,NA,CASSEAGGNQPQHF,TGCGCCAGCAGTGAGGCAGGGGGAAATCAGCCCCAGCATTTT
TRBJ2-2,TRBV7-9,NA,NA,CASSPRRFTGELFF,TGTGCCAGCAGCCCCCGCCGGTTTACCGGGGAGCTGTTTTTT
TRBJ2-7,TRBV28,NA,NA,CASSGGYGDYEQYF,TGTGCCAGCAGTGGGGGGTACGGGGACTACGAGCAGTACTTC
TRBJ1-5,TRBV2,NA,NA,CASSVRPGDSGNQPQHF,TGTGCCAGCAGTGTACGGCCAGGGGATTCCGGCAATCAGCCCCAGCATTTT
TRBJ1-5,TRBV7-2,NA,few,CASSLGGWGMNQPQHF,TGTGCCAGCAGCTTAGGCGGTTGGGGGATGAATCAGCCCCAGCATTTT
TRBJ2-1,TRBV7-9,NA,few,CASSLRSSSYNEQFF,TGTGCCAGCAGCTTACGGTCCAGCTCCTACAATGAGCAGTTCTTC
TRBJ1-1,TRBV11-2,NA,NA,CASSSELGTEAFF,TGTGCCAGCAGCTCGGAACTGGGGACTGAAGCTTTCTTT
TRBJ1-1,TRBV5-5,NA,NA,CASRDRLNTEAFF,TGTGCCAGCAGAGACCGGTTGAACACTGAAGCTTTCTTT
TRBJ2-1,TRBV9,TRBD2,NA,CASSGGVAGFNEQFF,TGTGCCAGCAGCGGGGGCGTAGCGGGCTTCAATGAGCAGTTCTTC
TRBJ2-3,TRBV15,NA,NA,CATSRYLVGVNTDTQYF,TGTGCCACCAGCCGTTATTTGGTGGGAGTTAATACAGATACGCAGTATTTT
TRBJ2-3,TRBV9,NA,NA,CASSLFGGTPRDTQYF,TGTGCCAGCTCTCTGTTCGGGGGCACCCCCAGGGATACGCAGTATTTT
TRBJ1-4,TRBV28,NA,once,CASSLGTFRGTEANEKLFF,TGTGCCAGCAGTTTAGGTACTTTCCGAGGGACGGAGGCTAATGAAAAACTGTTTTTT
TRBJ1-1,TRBV27,NA,NA,CASWGGAVNTEAFF,TGTGCCAGCTGGGGGGGGGCGGTGAACACTGAAGCTTTCTTT
TRBJ2-3,TRBV10-1,TRBD2,NA,CASSSNRGRGHDTQYF,TGCGCCAGCAGCTCTAATCGCGGGAGGGGGCACGATACGCAGTATTTT
TRBJ2-5,TRBV28,NA,NA,CASSPSRGQKTQYF,TGTGCCAGCAGTCCCTCCAGGGGCCAAAAGACCCAGTACTTC
TRBJ2-7,TRBV10-3,TRBD1,once,CAIRPGQGSYEQYF,TGTGCCATCAGGCCGGGACAGGGTTCCTACGAGCAGTACTTC
TRBJ2-1,TRBV29-1,NA,once,CSEWASGRNEQFF,TGCAGCGAGTGGGCGTCCGGTCGGAATGAGCAGTTCTTC
TRBJ1-3,TRBV6-5,TRBD1,NA,CASSKTGGNTIYF,TGTGCCAGCAGTAAGACAGGGGGAAACACCATATATTTT
TRBJ2-7,TRBV20-1,NA,NA,CSARPRGEQYF,TGCAGTGCTCGGCCCCGGGGCGAGCAGTACTTC
TRBJ1-1,TRBV28,NA,NA,CASSSLRGMNTEAFF,TGTGCCAGCAGTTCCCTCCGGGGTATGAACACTGAAGCTTTCTTT
TRBJ1-2,TRBV2,NA,NA,CASGRGLPVKSQGGYTF,TGTGCCAGCGGGAGGGGTTTGCCAGTCAAATCTCAGGGGGGCTACACCTTC
TRBJ2-1,TRBV4-1,NA,NA,CASSRPAGGDEQFF,TGCGCCAGCAGCCGGCCAGCCGGGGGCGATGAGCAGTTCTTC
TRBJ2-2,TRBV2,NA,NA,CASTRQPNTGELFF,TGTGCCAGCACCCGACAGCCGAACACCGGGGAGCTGTTTTTT
TRBJ2-7,TRBV30,NA,NA,CAWSGAYEQYF,TGTGCCTGGAGCGGAGCATACGAGCAGTACTTC
TRBJ1-1,TRBV2,NA,NA,CASSEAGLTAFF,TGTGCCAGCAGCGAAGCTGGGTTGACAGCTTTCTTT
TRBJ2-1,TRBV19,TRBD2,few,CASSIEAGGLGGDEQFF,TGTGCCAGTAGTATAGAGGCGGGAGGTCTGGGAGGGGATGAGCAGTTCTTC
TRBJ1-1,TRBV9,TRBD1,few,CASSPQGKNTEAFF,TGTGCCAGCAGCCCACAGGGGAAGAACACTGAAGCTTTCTTT
TRBJ2-7,TRBV29-1,NA,many,CSAGTGEQYF,TGCAGCGCAGGGACGGGTGAGCAGTACTTC
TRBJ2-1,TRBV5-1,TRBD2,few,CASSVLTSAGEQFF,TGCGCCAGCAGCGTGCTGACTAGCGCGGGTGAGCAGTTCTTC
TRBJ2-1,TRBV30,NA,once,CAWSRVGGLHSYNEQFF,TGTGCCTGGAGTCGGGTGGGCGGTTTGCACTCCTACAATGAGCAGTTCTTC
TRBJ1-4,TRBV5-6,NA,NA,CASSLFSTGGQPKLFF,TGTGCCAGCAGCTTGTTCTCTACTGGGGGCCAACCAAAACTGTTTTTT
TRBJ2-7,TRBV5-6,TRBD2,NA,CASNGRAQGPGGGEQYF,TGTGCCAGCAACGGGAGGGCTCAGGGCCCCGGGGGGGGCGAGCAGTACTTC
TRBJ2-5,TRBV28,TRBD1,NA,CASSTGGYSTQETQYF,TGTGCCAGCAGTACAGGGGGCTATTCGACCCAAGAGACCCAGTACTTC
TRBJ2-7,TRBV27,NA,NA,CASSLARGHEQYF,TGTGCCAGCAGTTTAGCCAGGGGCCACGAGCAGTACTTC
TRBJ1-2,TRBV7-9,TRBD1,NA,CASSPEYGTGVGYTF,TGTGCCAGCAGCCCGGAATACGGGACAGGGGTTGGCTACACCTTC
TRBJ1-1,TRBV19,NA,few,CASSTGAGNTEAFF,TGTGCCAGTAGTACTGGGGCCGGGAACACTGAAGCTTTCTTT
TRBJ1-2,TRBV10-3,NA,NA,CAISGGGHNYGYTF,TGTGCCATCAGTGGCGGGGGGCATAACTATGGCTACACCTTC
TRBJ2-7,TRBV28,TRBD1,once,CASRRPTGVYEQYF,TGTGCCAGCAGGAGACCGACAGGGGTTTACGAGCAGTACTTC
TRBJ1-1,TRBV6-6,NA,NA,CASSYARELTEAFF,TGTGCCAGCAGTTACGCCAGGGAACTAACTGAAGCTTTCTTT
TRBJ1-2,TRBV28,TRBD1,NA,CASSLKGQAANYGYTF,TGTGCCAGCAGTTTAAAAGGACAGGCCGCTAACTATGGCTACACCTTC
TRBJ2-7,TRBV11-2,NA,NA,CASSAGFGDQAYEQYF,TGTGCCAGCAGCGCGGGCTTCGGGGACCAGGCCTACGAGCAGTACTTC